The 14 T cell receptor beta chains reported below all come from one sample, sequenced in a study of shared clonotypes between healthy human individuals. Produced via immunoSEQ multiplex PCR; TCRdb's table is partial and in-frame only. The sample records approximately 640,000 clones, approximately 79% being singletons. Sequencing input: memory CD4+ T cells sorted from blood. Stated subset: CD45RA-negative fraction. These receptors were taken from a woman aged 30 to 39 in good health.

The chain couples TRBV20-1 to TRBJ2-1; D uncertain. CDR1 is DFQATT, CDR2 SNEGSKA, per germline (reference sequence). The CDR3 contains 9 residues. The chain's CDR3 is CSPYNEQFF. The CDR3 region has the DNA TGCAGCCCCTACAATGAGCAGTTCTTC.

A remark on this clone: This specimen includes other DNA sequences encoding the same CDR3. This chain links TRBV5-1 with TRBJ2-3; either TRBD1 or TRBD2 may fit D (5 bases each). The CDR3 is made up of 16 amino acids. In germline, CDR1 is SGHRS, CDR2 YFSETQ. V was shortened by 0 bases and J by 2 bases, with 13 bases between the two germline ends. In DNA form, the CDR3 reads TGCGCCAGCAGCTTGGAGGGACGGCGTGACACAGATACGCAGTATTTT. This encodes CASSLEGRRDTDTQYF.

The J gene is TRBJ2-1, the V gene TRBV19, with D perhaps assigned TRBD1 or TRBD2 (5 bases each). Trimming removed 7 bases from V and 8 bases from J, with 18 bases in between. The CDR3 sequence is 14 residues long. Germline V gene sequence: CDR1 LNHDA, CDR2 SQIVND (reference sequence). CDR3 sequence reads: CASTKGDWDHEQFF. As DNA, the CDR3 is TGTGCCAGTACGAAGGGCGACTGGGACCATGAGCAGTTCTTC.

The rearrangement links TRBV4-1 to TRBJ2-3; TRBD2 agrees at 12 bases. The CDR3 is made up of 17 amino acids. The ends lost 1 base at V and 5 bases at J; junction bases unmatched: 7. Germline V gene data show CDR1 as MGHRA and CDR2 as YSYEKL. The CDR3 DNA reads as TGCGCCAGCAGCCAAGGGCTAGCGGGAGGGCCGGGAGATACGCAGTATTTT. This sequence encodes CASSQGLAGGPGDTQYF.

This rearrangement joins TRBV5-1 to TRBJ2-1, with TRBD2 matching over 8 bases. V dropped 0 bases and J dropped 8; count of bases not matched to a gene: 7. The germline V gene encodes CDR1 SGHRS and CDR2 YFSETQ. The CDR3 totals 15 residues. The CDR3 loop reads CASSLAELAVYEQFF. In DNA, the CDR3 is TGCGCCAGCAGCTTGGCCGAACTAGCGGTCTATGAGCAGTTCTTC.

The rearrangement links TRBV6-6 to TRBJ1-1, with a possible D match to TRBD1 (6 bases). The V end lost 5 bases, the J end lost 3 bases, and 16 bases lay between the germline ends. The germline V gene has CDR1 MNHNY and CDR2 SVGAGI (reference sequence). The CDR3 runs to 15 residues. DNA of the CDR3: TGTGCCAGCAGTCACTGGGGGCAGGGATACACTGAAGCTTTCTTT. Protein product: CASSHWGQGYTEAFF.

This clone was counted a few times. The CDR3 protein is CASSFSDRATEAFF. CDR3 DNA: TGTGCCAGCAGCTTCTCTGACAGGGCTACTGAAGCTTTCTTT. V is TRBV11-1 and J is TRBJ1-1; 7 bases match TRBD1. The CDR3 has 14 residues. J was trimmed by 5 bases and V by 3 bases; bases with no gene match: 6. The germline V gene encodes CDR1 SGHAT and CDR2 FQDESV (reference sequence).

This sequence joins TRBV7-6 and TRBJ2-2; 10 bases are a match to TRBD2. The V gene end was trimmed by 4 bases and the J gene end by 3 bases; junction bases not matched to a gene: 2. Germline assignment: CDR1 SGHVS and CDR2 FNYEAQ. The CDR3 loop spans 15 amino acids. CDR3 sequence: CASSWGTSDTGELFF. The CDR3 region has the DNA TGTGCCAGCAGCTGGGGGACTAGCGACACCGGGGAGCTGTTTTTT.

This CDR3 is CASSPWTGSADTQYF. The CDR3 DNA is TGTGCCAGCAGTCCGTGGACAGGTTCCGCAGATACGCAGTATTTT. The chain has TRBV27 and TRBJ2-3, with TRBD1 identical over 7 bases. The CDR3 totals 15 residues. Germline CDR1 reads MNHEY; CDR2 reads SMNVEV (reference sequence). Losses at the gene ends were 5 bases for V and 4 bases for J; bases not matched to a gene: 9.

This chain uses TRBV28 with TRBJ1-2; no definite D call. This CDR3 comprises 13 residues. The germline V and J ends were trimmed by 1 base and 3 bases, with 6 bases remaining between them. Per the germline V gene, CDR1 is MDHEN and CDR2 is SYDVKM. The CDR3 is CASSLLRDYGYTF. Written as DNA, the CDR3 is TGTGCCAGCAGTTTATTGCGGGACTATGGCTACACCTTC.

This chain's CDR3 is CASSSGVGEAFF. The CDR3 region has the DNA TGTGCCAGCAGCTCAGGGGTCGGTGAAGCTTTCTTT. The chain joins TRBV11-3 to TRBJ1-1; TRBD1 might be the D (6 bases). Trimming shortened V by 4 bases and J by 7 bases, and 10 bases separated the two germline ends. The CDR3 is 12 amino acids. Germline loops: CDR1 SGHNT, CDR2 YENEEA. The variable domain in full, completed from reference TRBV11-3 and TRBJ1-1, reads EAGVVQSPRYKIIEKKQPVAFWCNPISGHNTLYWYLQNLGQGPELLIRYENEEAVDDSQLPKDRFSAERLKGVDSTLKIQPAELGDSAVYLCASSSGVGEAFFGQGTRLTVV.

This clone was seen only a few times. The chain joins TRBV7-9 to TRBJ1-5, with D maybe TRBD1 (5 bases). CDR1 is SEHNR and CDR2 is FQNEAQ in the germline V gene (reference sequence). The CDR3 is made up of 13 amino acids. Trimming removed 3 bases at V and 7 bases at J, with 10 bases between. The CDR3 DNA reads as TGTGCCAGCAGCTTGATGGGGGGACAGCCCCAGCATTTT. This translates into CASSLMGGQPQHF.

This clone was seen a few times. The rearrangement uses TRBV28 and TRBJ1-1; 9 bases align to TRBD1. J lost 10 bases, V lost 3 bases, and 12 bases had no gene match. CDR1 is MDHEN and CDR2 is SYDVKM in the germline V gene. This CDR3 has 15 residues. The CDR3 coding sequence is TGTGCCAGCAGTTTCCCTACGGGACAGGGAATCGGAGCTTTCTTT. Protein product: CASSFPTGQGIGAFF.

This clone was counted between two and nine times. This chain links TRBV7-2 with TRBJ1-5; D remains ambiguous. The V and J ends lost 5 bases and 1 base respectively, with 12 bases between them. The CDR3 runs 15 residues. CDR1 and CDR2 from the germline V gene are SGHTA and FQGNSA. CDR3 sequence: CASSTRTGSNQPQHF. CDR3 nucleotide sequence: TGTGCCAGCAGCACCCGGACGGGCAGCAATCAGCCCCAGCATTTT.